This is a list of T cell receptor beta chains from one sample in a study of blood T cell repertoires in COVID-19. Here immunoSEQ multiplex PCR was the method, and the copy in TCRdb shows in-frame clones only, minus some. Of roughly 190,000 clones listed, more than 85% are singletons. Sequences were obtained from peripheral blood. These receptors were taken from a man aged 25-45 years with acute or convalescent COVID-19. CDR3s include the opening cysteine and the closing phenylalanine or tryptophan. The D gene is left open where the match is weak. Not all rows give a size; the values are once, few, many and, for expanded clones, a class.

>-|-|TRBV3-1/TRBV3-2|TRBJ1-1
TGTGCCAGCAGCCTTGGGTTGAGGGTGGCTGAAGCTTTCTTT
CASSLGLRVAEAFF
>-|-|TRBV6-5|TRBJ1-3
TGTGCCAGCAGTTACTCCCCACAGGGTAGCGTATATTTT
CASSYSPQGSVYF
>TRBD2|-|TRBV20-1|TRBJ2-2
TGCAGTGCTAGTTATGACGGGAGGGGGATCTCCGGGGAGCTGTTTTTT
CSASYDGRGISGELFF
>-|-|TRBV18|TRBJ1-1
TGTGCCAGCTCAGCTGAGAGAAACACTGAAGCTTTCTTT
CASSAERNTEAFF
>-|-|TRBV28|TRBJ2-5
TGTGCCAGCAGTGATCGAGACTCCAATCGAGGCGAGACCCAGTACTTC
CASSDRDSNRGETQYF
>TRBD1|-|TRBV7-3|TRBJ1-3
TGTGCCAGCACAGGGGGCTCAAGAAACACCATATATTTT
CASTGGSRNTIYF
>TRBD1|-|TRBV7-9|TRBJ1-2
TGTGCCAGCAGCTTAAGTATGTCAGGGGGAAACTATGGCTACACCTTC
CASSLSMSGGNYGYTF
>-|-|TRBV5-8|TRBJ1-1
TGTGCCAGCAGCTTGGCGGGGGGGAACACTGAAGCTTTCTTT
CASSLAGGNTEAFF
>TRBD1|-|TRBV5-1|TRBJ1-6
TGCGCCAGCAGCTTGGAAACAGGGGGTAGTTCACCCCTCCACTTT
CASSLETGGSSPLHF
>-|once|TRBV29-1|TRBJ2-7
TGCAGCGTTGTCTCAGGGTGGACCTACGAGCAGTACTTC
CSVVSGWTYEQYF
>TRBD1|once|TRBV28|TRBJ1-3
TGTGCCAGCAGTCGGGACAGGGCGGGTGGAAACACCATATATTTT
CASSRDRAGGNTIYF
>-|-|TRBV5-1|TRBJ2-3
TGCGCCAGCCAAGCGGGCGGAACAACAGATACGCAGTATTTT
CASQAGGTTDTQYF
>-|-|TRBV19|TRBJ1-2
TGTGCCAGTAGTATCGGACATGCCTATGGCTACACCTTC
CASSIGHAYGYTF
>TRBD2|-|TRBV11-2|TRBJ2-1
TGTGCCAGCAGCTTCACCATAGCGGGAGGGAACAATGAGCAGTTCTTC
CASSFTIAGGNNEQFF
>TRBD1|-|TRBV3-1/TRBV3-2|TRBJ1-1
TGTGCCAGCAGCCAAGCTCCCCTGACAGGGGGTGTTTGGACTGAAGCTTTCTTT
CASSQAPLTGGVWTEAFF
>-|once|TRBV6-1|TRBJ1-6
TGTGCCAGCAGTGACCGGGACACGCGAAATTCACCCCTCCACTTT
CASSDRDTRNSPLHF
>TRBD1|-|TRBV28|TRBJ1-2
TGTGCCAGCAAAACGACAGGGAACTATGGCTACACCTTC
CASKTTGNYGYTF